Below, 8 T cell receptor beta chains from the same sample are listed, as sequenced in a study of blood T cell repertoires in COVID-19. Assay used: immunoSEQ multiplex PCR; TCRdb lists only in-frame clones, some missing. The table records around 43,000 clones, roughly 90% of them present only once. Sequencing input: peripheral blood. All receptors come from a man aged 50 or older with active COVID-19.

To note about this clone: At one of its ends the junction is not consistent with the germline gene, which may arise from a read error. This same CDR3 is encoded by further DNA sequences in the sample. This chain joins TRBV5-1 and TRBJ2-5; 13 bases map to TRBD2. From germline, CDR1 is SGHRS and CDR2 YFSETQ. The CDR3 is 17 residues long. The CDR3 bases are TGTGCCAGCAGCTCCGGACTAGCGGGAGTTCTACAAGAGACCCAGTACTTC. Protein sequence: CASSSGLAGVLQETQYF.

The CDR3 reads CASKTLLDADEQFF. The CDR3, as DNA: TGCGCCAGCAAGACGCTTCTAGATGCGGATGAGCAGTTCTTC. The chain is built from TRBV4-1 and TRBJ2-1, with D unresolved. Per germline, CDR1 MGHRA and CDR2 YSYEKL. The V end lost 7 bases, the J end lost 8 bases, and 18 bases lay between the germline ends. The CDR3 contains 14 residues.

The V call is TRBV7-2, the J call TRBJ2-7, with D possibly TRBD1 on 7 matching bases. The CDR3 runs 13 residues. V was trimmed by 4 bases and J by 7 bases, leaving 14 bases between them. Germline V gene lookup returns CDR1 SGHTA and CDR2 FQGNSA. The CDR3 is CASSSDRAGEQYF. CDR3 nucleotide sequence: TGTGCCAGCAGCTCAGACAGGGCGGGGGAGCAGTACTTC.

This clone was observed a single time. The CDR3 DNA sequence: TGCGCCAGCAGCTTGGGACAGGGGATCCACGAGCAGTACTTC. It yields the protein CASSLGQGIHEQYF. V usage is TRBV5-1 and J usage is TRBJ2-7, with TRBD1 matching 8 bases. Germline loops: CDR1 SGHRS, CDR2 YFSETQ. Unmatched junction bases numbered 4, after V lost 0 bases and J lost 5 bases. This CDR3 is 14 amino acids long.

The chain joins TRBV28 to TRBJ2-2, with TRBD2 identical over 7 bases. The CDR3 is 18 residues long. CDR1 and CDR2 (germline): MDHEN, SYDVKM. J was trimmed by 1 base and V by 4 bases; bases with no gene match: 12. For the CDR3, the DNA is TGTGCCAGCAGTTCGCTTCCTCTAGCGGAGGAGAACACCGGGGAGCTGTTTTTT. The encoded protein is CASSSLPLAEENTGELFF.

The chain recombines TRBV3-1 (or the pseudogene TRBV3-2) with TRBJ1-1; a weak D match, TRBD1 (5 bases). Looked up from germline, CDR1 is LGHDT and CDR2 is YNNKEL (reference sequence). CDR3 size: 14 residues. Deletions cut 0 bases from V and 2 bases from J, with 7 bases between. In DNA form, the CDR3 reads TGTGCCAGCAGCCAAGAACAGGCTAACACTGAAGCTTTCTTT. Protein product: CASSQEQANTEAFF.

The chain carries TRBV24-1 and TRBJ2-2, with TRBD1 matching 8 bases. Trimming cost V 7 bases and J 3 bases; bases outside gene matches: 3. The germline CDR1 and CDR2 sequences are KGHDR and SFDVKD. The CDR3 contains 14 residues. In DNA, the CDR3 is TGTGCCACCAGCGGACAGGGTTACACCGGGGAGCTGTTTTTT. Translated, it gives CATSGQGYTGELFF.

This clone was picked up one time. The V and J genes are TRBV27 and TRBJ2-6; D unresolved. The CDR3 totals 13 residues. The ends were cut back, 5 bases at V and 2 bases at J, with 4 bases in the middle. Looked up from germline, CDR1 is MNHEY and CDR2 is SMNVEV (reference sequence). The CDR3 spells CASSLTGANVLTF. CDR3 DNA: TGTGCCAGCAGTCTAACTGGGGCCAACGTCCTGACTTTC.